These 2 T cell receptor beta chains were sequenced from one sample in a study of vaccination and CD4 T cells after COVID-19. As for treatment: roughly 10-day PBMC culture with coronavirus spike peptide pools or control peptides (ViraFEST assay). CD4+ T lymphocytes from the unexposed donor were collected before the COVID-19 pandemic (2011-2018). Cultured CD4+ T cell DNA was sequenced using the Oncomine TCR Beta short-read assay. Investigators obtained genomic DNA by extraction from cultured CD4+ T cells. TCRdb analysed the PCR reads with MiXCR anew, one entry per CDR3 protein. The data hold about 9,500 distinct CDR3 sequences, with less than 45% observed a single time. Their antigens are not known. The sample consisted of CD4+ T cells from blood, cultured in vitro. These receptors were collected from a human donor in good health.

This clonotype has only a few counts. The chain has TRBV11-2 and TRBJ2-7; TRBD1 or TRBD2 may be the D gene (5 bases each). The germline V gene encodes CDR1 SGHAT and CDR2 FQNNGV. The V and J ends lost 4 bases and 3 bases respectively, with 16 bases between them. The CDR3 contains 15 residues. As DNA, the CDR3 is TGTGCCAGCAGCTCCCTCCGGGGCAGAAACTACGAGCAGTACTTC. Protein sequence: CASSSLRGRNYEQYF.

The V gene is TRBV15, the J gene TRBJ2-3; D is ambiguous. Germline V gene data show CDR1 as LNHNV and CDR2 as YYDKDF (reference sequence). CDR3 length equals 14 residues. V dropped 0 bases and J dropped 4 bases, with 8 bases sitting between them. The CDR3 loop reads CATSREGGADTQYF. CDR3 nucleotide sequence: TGTGCCACCAGCAGAGAAGGCGGAGCAGATACGCAGTATTTT.